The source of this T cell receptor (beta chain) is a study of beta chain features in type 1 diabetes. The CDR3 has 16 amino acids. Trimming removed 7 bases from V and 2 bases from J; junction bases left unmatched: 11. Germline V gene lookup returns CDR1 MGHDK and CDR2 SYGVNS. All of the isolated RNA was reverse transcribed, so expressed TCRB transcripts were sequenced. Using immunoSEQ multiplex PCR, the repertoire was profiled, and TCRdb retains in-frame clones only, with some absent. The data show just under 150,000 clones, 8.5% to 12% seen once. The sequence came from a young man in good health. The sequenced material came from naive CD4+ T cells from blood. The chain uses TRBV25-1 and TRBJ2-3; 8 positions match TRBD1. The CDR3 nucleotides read TGTGCCAGCAAGAGAAGTGGGACAGGAAACACAGATACGCAGTATTTT. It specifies CASKRSGTGNTDTQYF.